This T cell receptor (beta chain) was identified during a study of CD8 T cells in ankylosing spondylitis. The ends were cut back, 6 bases at V and 0 bases at J, with 15 bases in the middle. The CDR3 consists of 16 residues. In its sample, this clonotype was seen a few times. Quantitative 5'-RACE was performed with molecular barcodes, and it yielded the TCR beta libraries. TCRdb reprocessed the 5' RACE reads via MiXCR and lists one record per CDR3 protein. The table includes about 360,000 distinct CDR3 sequences, approximately 14% detected once. This clonotype was sampled from a male donor with ankylosing spondylitis or in good health (not recorded which). J is TRBJ2-1 and V is TRBV12-3 or TRBV12-4; possible D gene TRBD1, 6 bases. The source material was blood, either unsorted or a sorted T cell fraction (not recorded which). DNA for the CDR3: TGTGCCAGCAGGACCTCAGGGGCCAGCTCCTACAATGAGCAGTTCTTC. Residues: CASRTSGASSYNEQFF.